A selection of T cell receptor beta chains follows, all from one sample in a study of blood T cell repertoires in COVID-19. Clones were sequenced by immunoSEQ multiplex PCR, and TCRdb holds only the in-frame ones, with some missing. The table lists fewer than 250,000 clones, about 89% of them singletons. The sequenced sample consisted of peripheral blood. These receptors were collected from a man aged 55 to 70 who had recovered from COVID-19. Each CDR3 is given with its conserved first and last residue. The order of the fields is clone size, J gene, D gene, V gene, CDR3 protein, CDR3 DNA. A D gene is named only where the DNA matches it firmly. Clone size is stated in some rows and not others, as once, few, many or a class when expanded.

NA,TRBJ2-7,TRBD2,TRBV30,CAWLGGYEQYF,TGTGCCTGGCTGGGGGGGTACGAGCAGTACTTC
NA,TRBJ1-6,TRBD1,TRBV28,CASSSAGQGLNSPLHF,TGTGCCAGCAGTTCCGCGGGACAGGGATTGAATTCACCCCTCCACTTT
NA,TRBJ2-1,NA,TRBV18,CASAFSNNEQFF,TGTGCCAGCGCCTTCTCTAACAATGAGCAGTTCTTC
NA,TRBJ2-5,TRBD1,TRBV29-1,CSAAGTEVSQTQYF,TGCAGCGCTGCAGGGACAGAAGTATCCCAGACCCAGTACTTC
NA,TRBJ2-1,TRBD2,TRBV11-2,CASSLESSGRARFF,TGTGCCAGCAGCTTAGAGTCTAGCGGGAGGGCCCGGTTCTTC
NA,TRBJ2-1,NA,TRBV27,CASRPGGSNEQFF,TGTGCCAGCAGACCAGGGGGGAGCAATGAGCAGTTCTTC
NA,TRBJ2-6,NA,TRBV19,CASSRTGGANVLTF,TGTGCCAGTAGCCGCACAGGTGGGGCCAACGTCCTGACTTTC
NA,TRBJ2-7,NA,TRBV12-5,CASAINPYGEQYF,TGTGCTAGTGCCATAAACCCTTACGGCGAGCAGTACTTC
NA,TRBJ2-2,TRBD2,TRBV4-1,CASSQVWVPSGGAVGGELFF,TGCGCCAGCAGCCAAGTTTGGGTCCCTAGCGGGGGGGCCGTAGGCGGGGAGCTGTTTTTT
NA,TRBJ2-5,NA,TRBV21-1,CASSKVAGEETQYF,TGTGCCAGCAGCAAAGTCGCGGGAGAAGAGACCCAGTACTTC
NA,TRBJ2-7,NA,TRBV7-3,CASSLTPAPGAPSDEQYF,TGTGCCAGCAGCTTAACACCCGCTCCAGGGGCACCTTCAGATGAGCAGTACTTC
NA,TRBJ1-4,TRBD1,TRBV6-5,CASSPDRAEKLFF,TGTGCCAGCAGTCCGGACAGGGCTGAAAAACTGTTTTTT
few,TRBJ1-2,NA,TRBV4-3,CASSQAYYGNYGYTF,TGCGCCAGCAGCCAAGCATATTACGGGAACTATGGCTACACCTTC
NA,TRBJ2-7,TRBD1,TRBV6-5,CASSYAGQGALYEQYF,TGTGCCAGCAGTTACGCCGGACAGGGGGCCCTATACGAGCAGTACTTC
once,TRBJ1-2,TRBD1,TRBV7-9,CASSLDRGDYTF,TGTGCCAGCAGCTTAGACAGGGGGGACTACACCTTC
NA,TRBJ2-7,NA,TRBV5-1,CASSRTGTSYEQYF,TGCGCCAGCAGCCGTACCGGGACATCCTACGAGCAGTACTTC
NA,TRBJ1-3,TRBD1,TRBV7-2,CASSERQGSGNTIYF,TGTGCCAGCAGCGAAAGACAGGGATCTGGAAACACCATATATTTT
few,TRBJ1-4,NA,TRBV5-1,CASSPTGTTNEKLFF,TGCGCCAGCAGCCCAACGGGGACAACTAATGAAAAACTGTTTTTT
once,TRBJ2-3,TRBD1,TRBV29-1,CSVPATGGDTQYF,TGCAGCGTCCCTGCGACAGGGGGAGATACGCAGTATTTT
few,TRBJ1-1,TRBD1,TRBV18,CASSLTGANTEAFF,TGTGCCAGCTCCCTGACAGGGGCGAACACTGAAGCTTTCTTT
NA,TRBJ2-2,NA,TRBV7-3,CASSPLPGQSGELFF,TGTGCCAGCAGCCCCCTCCCCGGACAATCCGGGGAGCTGTTTTTT
NA,TRBJ1-4,NA,TRBV28,CASSDISGAQGKLFF,TGTGCCAGCAGCGATATATCAGGGGCGCAGGGAAAACTGTTTTTT
NA,TRBJ2-3,TRBD1,TRBV5-4,CASSSRGQGGRDTQYF,TGTGCCAGCAGTTCCCGCGGACAGGGGGGGAGGGATACGCAGTATTTT
NA,TRBJ2-2,NA,TRBV18,CASSPLPLKGERYTGELFF,TGTGCCAGCTCACCACTGCCCCTCAAGGGGGAAAGGTACACCGGGGAGCTGTTTTTT
NA,TRBJ2-7,TRBD1,TRBV6-5,CASRADRGNSYEQYF,TGTGCCAGCAGGGCGGACAGGGGGAACTCCTACGAGCAGTACTTC
NA,TRBJ1-1,NA,TRBV19,CASSLQGGSLRNTEAFF,TGTGCCAGTAGTCTACAAGGTGGGAGTCTTCGGAACACTGAAGCTTTCTTT
NA,TRBJ2-1,TRBD2,TRBV9,CASSESGSSYNEQFF,TGTGCCAGCAGCGAGAGCGGGAGCTCCTACAATGAGCAGTTCTTC
few,TRBJ1-2,NA,TRBV5-5,CASSASLYGYTF,TGTGCCAGCAGCGCTAGCCTGTATGGCTACACCTTC
NA,TRBJ1-1,TRBD1,TRBV7-3,CASSSQGAQTEAFF,TGTGCCAGCAGCAGTCAGGGGGCGCAGACCGAAGCTTTCTTT
NA,TRBJ2-7,TRBD1,TRBV18,CASSPSRDRSYEQYF,TGTGCCAGCTCACCCTCAAGGGACAGGTCCTACGAGCAGTACTTC
NA,TRBJ2-2,TRBD2,TRBV4-2,CASSEPGGNTGELFF,TGTGCCAGCAGCGAGCCGGGGGGGAACACCGGGGAGCTGTTTTTT
NA,TRBJ1-6,NA,TRBV27,CASSLLGGYSGSPLHF,TGTGCCAGCAGTTTACTTGGGGGGTATTCGGGTTCACCCCTCCACTTT
NA,TRBJ1-1,NA,TRBV18,CASTLSGQKVLTEAFF,TGTGCCAGCACCCTCTCAGGACAGAAGGTGCTAACTGAAGCTTTCTTT
once,TRBJ2-3,NA,TRBV7-9,CASSLLNGRDTQYF,TGTGCCAGCAGCTTACTGAACGGCAGGGATACGCAGTATTTT
NA,TRBJ2-1,TRBD2,TRBV5-1,CASSLPSLAGGFNEQFF,TGCGCCAGCAGCTTGCCGTCCCTAGCGGGAGGGTTCAATGAGCAGTTCTTC
NA,TRBJ1-1,TRBD1,TRBV6-6,CASSQTGRPEAFF,TGTGCCAGCAGTCAGACAGGGAGGCCTGAAGCTTTCTTT
many,TRBJ2-3,TRBD2,TRBV6-2/TRBV6-3,CASSPWGTSGTPDTQYF,TGTGCCAGCAGTCCCTGGGGGACTAGCGGGACCCCAGATACGCAGTATTTT
NA,TRBJ2-5,NA,TRBV5-4,CASRRSLTQETQYF,TGTGCCAGCAGGCGGAGTTTGACCCAAGAGACCCAGTACTTC
NA,TRBJ1-4,NA,TRBV2,CASSGQSTNEKLFF,TGTGCCAGCAGTGGGCAGTCTACTAATGAAAAACTGTTTTTT